A selection of T cell receptor beta chains follows, all from one sample in a study of shared clonotypes between healthy human individuals. Some clones are missing from TCRdb's copy, which holds only in-frame ones; the method was immunoSEQ multiplex PCR. The sample has about 450,000 clones; 75% to 85% are singletons. The sample taken for sequencing was PBMCs. The receptors shown here come from a woman aged 35 to 49 in good health. Some clones in this sample may be carry-over from other donors' samples. The CDR3 runs from the conserved cysteine through the conserved F or W. A D gene is named only where the DNA matches it firmly. Clone size is given for some rows only: seen once, a few or many times, or a class if the clone is expanded.

CDR3 length: 16
D gene: TRBD1
V gene: TRBV6-1
clone size: NA
J gene: TRBJ1-5
CDR3 DNA: TGTGCCAGCAGTGAACAGGGGGTGGTTGGCAATCAGCCCCAGCATTTT
CDR3 protein: CASSEQGVVGNQPQHF

CDR3 length: 14
D gene: TRBD1
V gene: TRBV28
clone size: NA
J gene: TRBJ2-7
CDR3 DNA: TGTGCCAGCAGTTTATGGCAGGGGGCCAACGAGCAGTACTTC
CDR3 protein: CASSLWQGANEQYF

CDR3 length: 14
D gene: NA
V gene: TRBV18
clone size: NA
J gene: TRBJ2-3
CDR3 DNA: TGTGCCAGCTCACCAGAAACAGCAGAAGATACGCAGTATTTT
CDR3 protein: CASSPETAEDTQYF

CDR3 length: 12
D gene: NA
V gene: TRBV14
clone size: NA
J gene: TRBJ1-1
CDR3 DNA: TGTGCCAGCAGCCAAGTGTACACTGAAGCTTTCTTT
CDR3 protein: CASSQVYTEAFF

CDR3 length: 13
D gene: NA
V gene: TRBV28
clone size: NA
J gene: TRBJ2-3
CDR3 DNA: TGTGCCAGTAGGAAGGGGGGTACAGATACGCAGTATTTT
CDR3 protein: CASRKGGTDTQYF

CDR3 length: 16
D gene: NA
V gene: TRBV28
clone size: NA
J gene: TRBJ1-1
CDR3 DNA: TGTGCCAGCAGTTCCCCTTCGACTCCGGAGGGGACTGAAGCTTTCTTT
CDR3 protein: CASSSPSTPEGTEAFF

CDR3 length: 12
D gene: NA
V gene: TRBV29-1
clone size: NA
J gene: TRBJ2-5
CDR3 DNA: TGCAGCGTTGCCCGGGACGTGGGAGAGCAGTACTTC
CDR3 protein: CSVARDVGEQYF

CDR3 length: 14
D gene: NA
V gene: TRBV5-4
clone size: NA
J gene: TRBJ2-2
CDR3 DNA: TGTGCCAGCAGCTCCCGTGCGGGGACCGGGGAGCTGTTTTTT
CDR3 protein: CASSSRAGTGELFF

CDR3 length: 15
D gene: TRBD1
V gene: TRBV7-9
clone size: NA
J gene: TRBJ2-7
CDR3 DNA: TGTGCCAGCAGCTTAGCCGGGACAGAGGCCTACGAGCAGTACTTC
CDR3 protein: CASSLAGTEAYEQYF

CDR3 length: 16
D gene: NA
V gene: TRBV4-2
clone size: once
J gene: TRBJ2-7
CDR3 DNA: TGTGCCAGCAGCCAAGATCCCCAAGTAAGCTCCTACGAGCAGTACTTC
CDR3 protein: CASSQDPQVSSYEQYF

CDR3 length: 13
D gene: TRBD2
V gene: TRBV4-2
clone size: NA
J gene: TRBJ2-7
CDR3 DNA: TGTGCCAGCTCGACTAGCGGGAATCCTGGGCAGTACTTC
CDR3 protein: CASSTSGNPGQYF

CDR3 length: 16
D gene: NA
V gene: TRBV6-1
clone size: few
J gene: TRBJ2-7
CDR3 DNA: TGTGCCAGCAGTGAAGCTGCCGGGGGCGGTGGCTACGAGCAGTACTTC
CDR3 protein: CASSEAAGGGGYEQYF

CDR3 length: 14
D gene: TRBD1
V gene: TRBV7-2
clone size: NA
J gene: TRBJ1-5
CDR3 DNA: TGTGCCAGCAGCTCCCGACAGGGACATCAGCCCCAGCATTTT
CDR3 protein: CASSSRQGHQPQHF

CDR3 length: 17
D gene: NA
V gene: TRBV21-1
clone size: once
J gene: TRBJ1-2
CDR3 DNA: TGTGCCAGCAGCAAAGGGGTGCGGCAGTATATTAACTATGGCTACACCTTC
CDR3 protein: CASSKGVRQYINYGYTF

CDR3 length: 14
D gene: NA
V gene: TRBV5-1
clone size: NA
J gene: TRBJ1-1
CDR3 DNA: TGCGCCAGCAGCTTGGACAGTATGAACACTGAAGCTTTCTTT
CDR3 protein: CASSLDSMNTEAFF

CDR3 length: 17
D gene: NA
V gene: TRBV16
clone size: NA
J gene: TRBJ2-4
CDR3 DNA: TGTGCCAGCAGCCCGTCTAGAGTCGCCCACCCCAAAAACATTCAGTACTTC
CDR3 protein: CASSPSRVAHPKNIQYF

CDR3 length: 16
D gene: NA
V gene: TRBV15
clone size: NA
J gene: TRBJ1-4
CDR3 DNA: TGTGCCACCAGGAGACACAGCGACGCAACTAATGAAAAACTGTTTTTT
CDR3 protein: CATRRHSDATNEKLFF

CDR3 length: 13
D gene: TRBD1
V gene: TRBV19
clone size: few
J gene: TRBJ1-1
CDR3 DNA: TGTGCCAGTAGTACGACAGGGGACACTGAAGCTTTCTTT
CDR3 protein: CASSTTGDTEAFF

CDR3 length: 12
D gene: NA
V gene: TRBV10-3
clone size: few
J gene: TRBJ1-1
CDR3 DNA: TGTGCCATCAGTGAGTCAACAGGTGAAGCTTTCTTT
CDR3 protein: CAISESTGEAFF

CDR3 length: 11
D gene: NA
V gene: TRBV7-6
clone size: NA
J gene: TRBJ2-1
CDR3 DNA: TGTGCCAGCAGCTTAGGGAATGAGCAGTTCTTC
CDR3 protein: CASSLGNEQFF

CDR3 length: 14
D gene: TRBD2
V gene: TRBV7-8
clone size: NA
J gene: TRBJ2-7
CDR3 DNA: TGTGCCAGCAGCTCCCGGGGGGGCGCAGCTGAGCAGTACTTC
CDR3 protein: CASSSRGGAAEQYF

CDR3 length: 15
D gene: NA
V gene: TRBV7-9
clone size: NA
J gene: TRBJ1-1
CDR3 DNA: TGTGCCAGCAGCTTAGATTCGGCAGGGAACACTGAAGCTTTCTTT
CDR3 protein: CASSLDSAGNTEAFF

CDR3 length: 16
D gene: NA
V gene: TRBV5-1
clone size: NA
J gene: TRBJ1-1
CDR3 DNA: TGCGCCAGCAGCTGGGGGACGCAAACTCTGAACACTGAAGCTTTCTTT
CDR3 protein: CASSWGTQTLNTEAFF